This entry lists 17 T cell receptor beta chains sequenced from one sample in a study of beta chain features in type 1 diabetes. The antigens for these receptors are not known. Reverse transcription of all isolated RNA meant that expressed TCRB transcripts were sequenced. Assay: immunoSEQ multiplex PCR; the TCRdb copy retains only in-frame clones and omits some. The sample has hundreds of thousands of clones, around 12% seen once. Notes on the study in general: Moderate but significant shortening of TCRB CDR3s was recorded in all four CD4+ subsets from Type 1 diabetes patients.

Sequenced sample: naive CD4+ T cells from blood. The receptors originated from a young woman with type 1 diabetes.

This clone occurred a few times. The junction and the germline gene differ at one end; a read error may be behind it. V gene TRBV4-3 combines with J gene TRBJ1-5, with D maybe TRBD1 (6 bases). Germline CDR1 LGHNA, CDR2 YSLEER. This CDR3 is built from 15 residues. The CDR3 DNA is TGCGCCAGCAGCCAAGGCCGGATCTGGGAGGGGGGGCAAGTGTTT. Translation gives CASSQGRIWEGGQVF.

This clone has only a few counts. This rearrangement joins TRBV25-1 to TRBJ1-2, with D possibly being TRBD1 (6 bases). Germline V gene lookup returns CDR1 MGHDK and CDR2 SYGVNS. V was pared by 5 bases and J by 4 bases, with 14 bases between. The CDR3 loop spans 14 amino acids. CDR3 sequence: CASSLRTDLYGYTF. In DNA form, the CDR3 reads TGTGCCAGCAGTCTCCGGACAGACCTCTATGGCTACACCTTC.

This clone came up a few times. The rearrangement joins TRBV6-6 to TRBJ2-1, with 7 bases that match TRBD1. J gave up 9 bases and V 6 bases, and 5 bases lay outside the gene matches. The CDR3 is made up of 12 amino acids. Germline V gene data show CDR1 as MNHNY and CDR2 as SVGAGI (reference sequence). CDR3 amino acids: CASRLQGSEQFF. In nucleotides, the CDR3 is TGTGCCAGCAGGTTACAGGGGAGTGAGCAGTTCTTC.

The genes are TRBV15 and TRBJ1-1; D is undetermined. V was clipped by 4 bases and J by 4 bases, with 10 bases between them. The CDR3 loop spans 13 amino acids. From germline, CDR1 is LNHNV and CDR2 YYDKDF (reference sequence). The CDR3 loop is CATSTQVSTEAFF. CDR3 sequence (DNA): TGTGCCACCAGCACCCAGGTTAGCACTGAAGCTTTCTTT. The entire variable domain, with the rest obtained from reference TRBV15 and TRBJ1-1, is as follows: DAMVIQNPRYQVTQFGKPVTLSCSQTLNHNVMYWYQQKSSQAPKLLFHYYDKDFNNEADTPDNFQSRRPNTSFCFLDIRSPGLGDTAMYLCATSTQVSTEAFFGQGTRLTVV.

The gene calls are TRBV5-1 and TRBJ2-3, with 11 bases fitting TRBD2. The germline gives CDR1 SGHRS, CDR2 YFSETQ. This CDR3 has 17 residues. The ends lost 5 bases at V and 3 bases at J; junction bases unmatched: 11. This chain's CDR3 is CASSPFPLAGGTDTQYF. The CDR3 DNA sequence: TGCGCCAGCAGTCCCTTCCCCCTAGCGGGAGGAACAGATACGCAGTATTTT.

J is TRBJ2-7 and V is TRBV19; TRBD1 matches 9 bases. Trimming removed 4 bases from V and 0 bases from J; junction bases left unmatched: 7. This CDR3 has 16 residues. Germline loops: CDR1 LNHDA, CDR2 SQIVND (reference sequence). In DNA, the CDR3 is TGTGCCAGTAGTACCGCCGGGACAGGGAGCTCCTACGAGCAGTACTTC. This sequence encodes CASSTAGTGSSYEQYF.

J is TRBJ2-1 and V is TRBV5-1, with TRBD2 as a possible D gene (6 bases). The CDR3 runs 14 residues. Trimming took off 3 bases at V and 2 bases at J, with 9 bases between the two ends. Germline loops: CDR1 SGHRS, CDR2 YFSETQ. The CDR3, as DNA: TGCGCCAGCAGCTGGGACTTGACCTACAATGAGCAGTTCTTC. This translates into CASSWDLTYNEQFF.

J is TRBJ1-5 and V is TRBV19, with a possible D match to TRBD1 (5 bases). V was clipped by 10 bases and J by 3 bases, with 16 bases between them. Germline CDR1 LNHDA, CDR2 SQIVND (reference sequence). The CDR3 covers 14 residues. CDR3 sequence: CATWDLSNNQPQHF. DNA of the CDR3: TGTGCCACATGGGACTTGTCTAACAATCAGCCCCAGCATTTT.

V gene TRBV29-1 combines with J gene TRBJ2-3; 7 nucleotides line up with TRBD2. The CDR3 runs 15 residues. Per the germline V gene, CDR1 is SQVTM and CDR2 is ANQGSEA. The J segment lost 1 base and the V segment lost 4 bases, leaving 8 bases of the junction unmatched. CDR3 bases: TGCAGCGTTGGATTGCGGGAGAGAGGCACAGATACGCAGTATTTT. Amino acid sequence: CSVGLRERGTDTQYF.

This clone was picked up a small number of times. The rearrangement uses TRBV5-4 and TRBJ2-5; TRBD2 matches 10 bases. The V gene end was trimmed by 3 bases and the J gene end by 3 bases; junction bases not matched to a gene: 5. Germline CDR1 SGHNT, CDR2 YYREEE (reference sequence). This CDR3 region has 15 residues. The CDR3 here is CASSSWSGREETQYF. As DNA, the CDR3 is TGTGCCAGCAGCTCCTGGAGCGGGAGGGAAGAGACCCAGTACTTC.

This chain uses TRBV5-1 with TRBJ2-4; 8 bases agree with TRBD1. The CDR3 is made up of 15 amino acids. Germline CDR1 is SGHRS and CDR2 is YFSETQ. V lost 0 bases and J lost 8; bases outside the gene matches: 7. DNA of the CDR3: TGCGCCAGCAGCTTGGGGCAGGGGGCAGGAGACATTCAGTACTTC. It is translated as CASSLGQGAGDIQYF.

J is TRBJ1-2 and V is TRBV28; a possible D gene is TRBD1 (5 bases). The CDR3 is 14 amino acids. The germline V gene encodes CDR1 MDHEN and CDR2 SYDVKM. Trimming cost V 4 bases and J 1 base, with 10 bases left between them. This CDR3 reads CASSSPGGNYGYTF. In DNA form, the CDR3 reads TGTGCCAGCAGTTCCCCCGGGGGTAACTATGGCTACACCTTC.

This clone turned up a few times. This chain uses TRBV4-2 with TRBJ2-7; tentative D call: TRBD1 (5 bases). V lost 5 bases and J 6 bases, leaving 11 bases between the germline ends. The germline V gene encodes CDR1 LGHNA and CDR2 YNFKEQ. The CDR3 is 12 residues long. CDR3 coding DNA: TGTGCCAGCAGCAGCAGGGTCGGCGAGCAGTACTTC. It yields the protein CASSSRVGEQYF.

In this sample, this clone turned up a few times. The J gene is TRBJ2-3, the V gene TRBV13, with a weak D call TRBD1 (5 bases). Germline CDR1 reads PRHDT; CDR2 reads FYEKMQ (reference sequence). Trimming stripped 5 bases from V and 6 bases from J, with 18 bases between. The CDR3 runs 15 residues. CDR3 region: CASSPRQLTQDTQYF. The CDR3 coding sequence is TGTGCCAGCAGCCCCCGACAGCTTACGCAGGATACGCAGTATTTT.

This chain links TRBV7-2 with TRBJ1-2, with unresolved D. Germline V lookup: CDR1 SGHTA, CDR2 FQGNSA. Trimming removed 7 bases at V and 6 bases at J, with 15 bases between. The CDR3 is 13 amino acids. CDR3: CASTSGGVNGYTF. The CDR3 bases are TGTGCCAGCACTTCGGGAGGAGTCAATGGCTACACCTTC. Full variable domain (remainder filled in from reference TRBV7-2 and TRBJ1-2): GAGVSQSPSNKVTEKGKDVELRCDPISGHTALYWYRQSLGQGLEFLIYFQGNSAPDKSGLPSDRFSAERTGGSVSTLTIQRTQQEDSAVYLCASTSGGVNGYTFGSGTRLTVV.

The rearrangement joins TRBV11-3 to TRBJ2-1; unclear D gene. Between the trimmed V and J ends, which lost 0 bases and 0 bases, there was a span of 6 bases. CDR3 length equals 15 residues. Germline-derived CDR1 and CDR2 are SGHNT and YENEEA. The CDR3 DNA reads TGTGCCAGCAGCTTAGACATGAGCTCCTACAATGAGCAGTTCTTC. Translation: CASSLDMSSYNEQFF.

This clone was observed a handful of times. V is TRBV29-1 and J is TRBJ2-3; D might be TRBD1 (5 bases). CDR1 is SQVTM and CDR2 is ANQGSEA in the germline V gene. The CDR3 runs 15 residues. Trimming cost V 4 bases and J 4 bases, with 18 bases left between them. The CDR3 nucleotides read TGCAGCGTTGTTCCGGCAGGGCATAGGGCAGATACGCAGTATTTT. The encoded protein is CSVVPAGHRADTQYF.